This TCR beta chain is from a study of blood T cells in healthy people across ages. Primed by a sample-barcoded 5' primer and a J-beta primer mix, a second PCR proceeded for about 6 to 11 cycles. Each of the samples gave a minimum of 2.5 million paired-end reads that contained CDR3. From the 5' RACE reads, TCRdb called clonotypes with MiXCR, one entry per CDR3 protein. The repertoire includes around 1,000,000 distinct CDR3 sequences, 25% of them detected once, and approximately 0.75% sits in the top ten. On this clonotype: Its specificity is unknown.

The V end lost 2 bases, the J end lost 2 bases, and 11 bases lay between the germline ends. The CDR3 contains 15 residues. Looked up from germline, CDR1 is KGHSH and CDR2 is LQKENI. Study-level findings and limits: The CMV status of each donor remained undetermined, and this could have confounded shifts in expanded clonotypes.

The same data also went into a second study, on T cells of mothers and their children. That paper adds: Each child gave about 3 million TCR beta CDR3 reads (each mother, over 9 million).

Material for sequencing was blood. V usage is TRBV18 and J usage is TRBJ2-3; a weak D match, TRBD1 (6 bases). This clonotype originated in a girl aged 2 to 9 in good health. CDR3 residues: CASSPTQGYTDTQYF. As DNA, the CDR3 is TGTGCCAGCTCACCAACCCAGGGGTACACAGATACGCAGTATTTT.